The 30 T cell receptor beta chains presented below share a single source sample, sequenced in a study of chemoradiotherapy in HPV16-positive cancers. Clones were read by immunoSEQ multiplex PCR, and TCRdb kept only the in-frame ones, dropping some. Among tens of thousands of clones listed, 85% to 90% were seen once. The specimen comprised blood, sampled from a patient who underwent chemoradiotherapy. These receptors came from a human donor with HPV-associated anogenital cancer.

The V call is TRBV9, the J call TRBJ1-5, with TRBD1 matching over 9 bases. The CDR3 has 14 amino acids. Germline values: CDR1 SGDLS, CDR2 YYNGEE. V was pared by 4 bases and J by 7 bases, with 6 bases of the junction left unmatched. Written as DNA, the CDR3 is TGTGCCAGCAGCCTGACAGGGGGGCGGCAGCCCCAGCATTTT. It is translated as CASSLTGGRQPQHF.

This rearrangement joins TRBV15 to TRBJ2-5; D uncertain. V was trimmed by 1 base and J by 2 bases, leaving 11 bases between them. The CDR3 consists of 15 residues. Per germline, CDR1 LNHNV and CDR2 YYDKDF (reference sequence). The CDR3 DNA follows: TGTGCCACCAGCAGAGCGTGGCCACCTCAAGAGACCCAGTACTTC. It yields the protein CATSRAWPPQETQYF.

V is TRBV2 and J is TRBJ2-3; 11 nucleotides align to TRBD2. V lost 5 bases and J lost 2; bases outside the gene matches: 3. The CDR3 has 15 residues. Germline CDR1 and CDR2: SNHLY and FYNNEI. CDR3 residues: CASSQLAGATDTQYF. The DNA of the CDR3 is TGTGCCAGCAGTCAACTAGCGGGGGCCACAGATACGCAGTATTTT.

The V gene is TRBV30, the J gene TRBJ2-7; 8 nucleotides align to TRBD2. CDR1 GTSNPN and CDR2 SVGIG come from the germline V gene (reference sequence). This CDR3 contains 13 residues. Trimming took 2 bases from V and 4 from J; bases not matched to a gene: 4. DNA of the CDR3: TGTGCCTGGAGTCGGGGGGGCCAGTACGAGCAGTACTTC. Protein sequence: CAWSRGGQYEQYF.

The chain employs TRBV29-1 and TRBJ2-2, with TRBD2 matching over 14 bases. The germline V gene has CDR1 SQVTM and CDR2 ANQGSEA. The CDR3 extends over 16 amino acids. V was pared by 3 bases and J by 2 bases, with 2 bases of the junction left unmatched. This CDR3 reads CSVEGLAGENTGELFF. The CDR3 bases are TGCAGCGTTGAGGGACTAGCGGGGGAAAACACCGGGGAGCTGTTTTTT.

This chain's CDR3 is CASSIGAGVEAPSQNNEQFF. The CDR3 DNA reads as TGTGCCAGTAGTATAGGTGCGGGAGTAGAGGCTCCAAGCCAGAACAATGAGCAGTTCTTC. This chain joins TRBV19 and TRBJ2-1; TRBD2 aligns across 7 bases. V was clipped by 1 base and J by 5 bases; unmatched bases: 20. Germline V gene data show CDR1 as LNHDA and CDR2 as SQIVND (reference sequence). The CDR3 is 20 amino acids.

The J gene is TRBJ1-5, the V gene TRBV7-9, with D unresolved. Germline CDR1 reads SEHNR; CDR2 reads FQNEAQ (reference sequence). The CDR3 sequence is 13 residues long. V was trimmed by 1 base and J by 4 bases, leaving 5 bases between them. In nucleotides, the CDR3 is TGTGCCAGCAGCTTAGACGGAAATCAGCCCCAGCATTTT. Protein: CASSLDGNQPQHF.

J is TRBJ1-2 and V is TRBV28; D call uncertain. V was cut by 8 bases and J by 4 bases, with 8 bases left in between. Germline lookup yields CDR1 MDHEN and CDR2 SYDVKM. The CDR3 loop spans 11 amino acids. In nucleotides, the CDR3 is TGTGCCAGCTTTTCCTCCTATGGCTACACCTTC. This codes for CASFSSYGYTF.

This rearrangement joins TRBV29-1 to TRBJ2-1, with a tentative D call TRBD2 (6 bases). The germline CDR1 and CDR2 sequences are SQVTM and ANQGSEA. The CDR3 spans 12 residues. DNA of the CDR3: TGCGCCGGGAAGTGGGGGGACAATGAGCAGTTCTTC. Translation gives CAGKWGDNEQFF.

Comments on this clone: One junction end does not reproduce the germline sequence, and a read error may be involved. The chain employs TRBV7-7 and TRBJ1-1, with D perhaps TRBD1 (6 bases). This CDR3 has 17 residues. CDR1 is SSHAT and CDR2 is FNYEAQ in the germline V gene (reference sequence). CDR3 amino acids: CASRPGGGLKTNTEAFF. DNA of the CDR3: TGTGCTAGCAGACCAGGCGGGGGGCTGAAAACGAACACTGAAGCTTTCTTT. Variable domain in full (rest from reference TRBV7-7 and TRBJ1-1): GAGVSQSPRYKVTKRGQDVTLRCDPISSHATLYWYQQALGQGPEFLTYFNYEAQPDKSGLPSDRFSAERPEGSISTLTIQRTEQRDSAMYRCASRPGGGLKTNTEAFFGQGTRLTVV.

This clone has just one count. The chain couples TRBV6-5 to TRBJ1-1; D uncertain. The CDR3 sequence is 15 residues long. Trimming shortened V by 7 bases and J by 1 base, and 16 bases separated the two germline ends. In germline, CDR1 is MNHEY, CDR2 SVGAGI. The CDR3: CASKLRDAPNTEAFF. The DNA for the CDR3 is TGTGCCAGCAAGTTACGAGACGCACCGAACACTGAAGCTTTCTTT.

The CDR3 sequence is CASTGTAYTDTQYF. CDR3 nucleotide sequence: TGCGCCAGCACAGGGACAGCCTACACAGATACGCAGTATTTT. The chain is built from TRBV5-1 and TRBJ2-3, with 7 bases fitting TRBD1. The CDR3 has 14 amino acids. The trim removed 6 bases at V and 2 bases at J, leaving 6 bases unmatched. Germline values: CDR1 SGHRS, CDR2 YFSETQ.

The genes are TRBV25-1 and TRBJ2-1, with 13 bases matching TRBD2. Germline-derived CDR1 and CDR2 are MGHDK and SYGVNS. This CDR3 comprises 16 residues. The ends lost 5 bases at V and 7 bases at J; junction bases unmatched: 8. The CDR3 here is CASSNFPGLAGNEQFF. DNA of the CDR3: TGTGCCAGCAGTAATTTCCCGGGACTAGCGGGGAATGAGCAGTTCTTC.

As for this clone: No conserved phenylalanine or tryptophan ends this CDR3, so it is likely a read error. Because the CDR3's place on the DNA is in doubt, the DNA is left out and the CDR3 is given as listed by TCRdb. This chain uses TRBV4-2 with TRBJ1-1; TRBD1 is the table's D call and was not checked against the DNA. From germline, CDR1 is LGHNA and CDR2 YNFKEQ. The CDR3 region is 10 residues in length, termini included. The CDR3 protein is CASSRHRGPC.

This clone was found once. The V gene is TRBV29-1, the J gene TRBJ1-3; D gene ambiguous. The CDR3 loop spans 12 amino acids. V shed 0 bases and J shed 5 bases, with 5 bases lying between them. The germline V gene has CDR1 SQVTM and CDR2 ANQGSEA. The CDR3 DNA follows: TGCAGCGTTGAAGATGGTCGAAACACCATATATTTT. This translates into CSVEDGRNTIYF.

The J gene is TRBJ1-4, the V gene TRBV28; 8 nucleotides line up with TRBD1. The ends lost 7 bases at V and 7 bases at J; junction bases unmatched: 11. The CDR3 is made up of 15 amino acids. CDR1 and CDR2 from the germline V gene are MDHEN and SYDVKM. CDR3 DNA sequence: TGTGCCAGCACCGTCTTGACAGGGGATAGTGAAAAACTGTTTTTT. Translation gives CASTVLTGDSEKLFF.

V gene TRBV19 combines with J gene TRBJ2-3; D gene ambiguous. Germline CDR1 and CDR2: LNHDA and SQIVND (reference sequence). Trimming left V 11 bases short and J 7 bases short, with 13 bases between. The CDR3 covers 11 residues. CDR3 nucleotide sequence: TGTGCCTCCCGTTCACCGCATACGCAGTATTTT. It codes for CASRSPHTQYF.

The chain has TRBV6-1 and TRBJ1-2; TRBD1 aligns across 8 bases. From germline, CDR1 is MNHNS and CDR2 SASEGT. J was trimmed by 4 bases and V by 7 bases; bases with no gene match: 11. This CDR3 has 15 residues. The CDR3 reads CASTKGDRFGYGYTF. The CDR3 DNA sequence: TGTGCCAGCACCAAAGGGGACAGGTTTGGCTATGGCTACACCTTC.

V and J are TRBV19 and TRBJ2-3; 8 nucleotides match TRBD2. Per germline, CDR1 LNHDA and CDR2 SQIVND (reference sequence). The junction had 8 bases not matched to a gene; V was cut back by 4 bases and J by 5 bases. CDR3 size: 15 residues. The CDR3 spells CASSTTGGPLDTQYF. CDR3 DNA sequence: TGTGCCAGTAGTACGACGGGGGGGCCGTTAGATACGCAGTATTTT.

The chain has TRBV4-1 and TRBJ1-5, with 7 bases aligning to TRBD1. CDR1 is MGHRA and CDR2 is YSYEKL in the germline V gene. The CDR3 has 15 residues. The V segment lost 0 bases and the J segment 7 bases; nucleotides outside the gene matches: 6. CDR3 sequence: CASSQDRQGWQPQHF. CDR3 nucleotides: TGCGCCAGCAGCCAAGACCGACAGGGCTGGCAGCCCCAGCATTTT.

This clone was seen a handful of times. The chain links TRBV28 to TRBJ2-1; no clear D gene. This CDR3 has 14 residues. V shed 0 bases and J shed 6 bases, with 9 bases lying between them. Germline assignment: CDR1 MDHEN and CDR2 SYDVKM. Written as DNA, the CDR3 is TGTGCCAGCAGTTTATGGGGGAAGGGCAATGAGCAGTTCTTC. As protein: CASSLWGKGNEQFF.

This chain links TRBV27 with TRBJ2-3; 9 bases agree with TRBD2. The CDR3 is 16 residues long. Trimming took 4 bases from V and 5 from J; bases not matched to a gene: 10. Germline assignment: CDR1 MNHEY and CDR2 SMNVEV (reference sequence). CDR3 protein: CASSSYIAGAGDTQYF. The CDR3, as DNA: TGTGCCAGCAGTTCCTATATAGCGGGAGCGGGAGATACGCAGTATTTT.

The gene calls are TRBV5-6 and TRBJ2-7; D is perhaps TRBD2 (6 bases). Germline CDR1 is SGHDT and CDR2 is YYEEEE. Trimming shortened V by 4 bases and J by 6 bases, and 23 bases separated the two germline ends. The length of the CDR3 is 16 residues. This CDR3 is CASSPSEDRRPSEQYF. As DNA, the CDR3 is TGTGCCAGCAGCCCTAGCGAGGACCGCAGGCCCAGCGAGCAGTACTTC. Combining the CDR3 with reference TRBV5-6 and TRBJ2-7 gives the whole variable domain DAGVTQSPTHLIKTRGQQVTLRCSPKSGHDTVSWYQQALGQGPQFIFQYYEEEERQRGNFPDRFSGHQFPNYSSELNVNALLLGDSALYLCASSPSEDRRPSEQYFGPGTRLTVT.

V is TRBV2 and J is TRBJ2-5; D unclear. V lost 6 bases to trimming and J lost 7 bases, with 9 bases between them. The CDR3 loop spans 11 amino acids. CDR1 SNHLY and CDR2 FYNNEI come from the germline V gene. For the CDR3, the DNA is TGTGCCAGCAGGGCTGAATGGACCCAGTACTTC. Its protein is CASRAEWTQYF.

The genes are TRBV27 and TRBJ1-6, with 7 positions matching TRBD1. Germline trimming cut 6 bases from V and 5 bases from J; bases unmatched to any gene: 4. This CDR3 is 14 amino acids long. Per the germline V gene, CDR1 is MNHEY and CDR2 is SMNVEV (reference sequence). In DNA, the CDR3 is TGTGCCAGCAGCCGACAGGGAGATAATTCACCCCTCCACTTT. Residues: CASSRQGDNSPLHF.

The chain uses TRBV23-1 and TRBJ2-7, with D possibly TRBD2 on 5 matching bases. TRBV23-1 is assigned to the ORF class and has an uncertain function. Trimming removed 4 bases at V and 3 bases at J, with 16 bases between. The CDR3 covers 15 residues. The CDR3 DNA is TGCGCCAGCAGTCGACTTAGCGCCCGCGTCTACGAGCAGTACTTC. This translates into CASSRLSARVYEQYF.

This sequence joins TRBV5-4 and TRBJ1-1; D is unresolved. The CDR3 totals 16 residues. Germline CDR1 SGHNT, CDR2 YYREEE (reference sequence). With 0 bases removed from V and 0 bases from J, the gap between germline ends came to 12 bases. The CDR3: CASSLAVGGMNTEAFF. The CDR3 region has the DNA TGTGCCAGCAGCTTGGCCGTGGGCGGAATGAACACTGAAGCTTTCTTT.

The chain couples TRBV5-1 to TRBJ1-3; D gene ambiguous. The germline gives CDR1 SGHRS, CDR2 YFSETQ. This CDR3 is 15 amino acids long. V lost 0 bases to trimming and J lost 0 bases, with 7 bases between them. CDR3 protein: CASSLGEYSGNTIYF. The CDR3 DNA is TGCGCCAGCAGCTTGGGGGAATACTCTGGAAACACCATATATTTT.

The sample holds one count of this clone. V is TRBV6-5 and J is TRBJ1-1; D might be TRBD1 (6 bases). The CDR3 loop spans 15 amino acids. Germline V lookup: CDR1 MNHEY, CDR2 SVGAGI. Trimming removed 4 bases from V and 5 bases from J, with 17 bases in between. The CDR3: CASSSQAGVMTEAFF. The CDR3, as DNA: TGTGCCAGCAGTTCACAGGCAGGGGTGATGACTGAAGCTTTCTTT.

The rearrangement uses TRBV9 and TRBJ2-2; D possibly corresponds to TRBD1 (5 bases). CDR1 and CDR2 (germline): SGDLS, YYNGEE. V gave up 0 bases and J gave up 7 bases, with 16 bases separating them. The CDR3 runs to 16 residues. The DNA for the CDR3 is TGTGCCAGCAGCGTAGGAGCCCAACAGGAGAACGGGGAGCTGTTTTTT. Its protein is CASSVGAQQENGELFF.